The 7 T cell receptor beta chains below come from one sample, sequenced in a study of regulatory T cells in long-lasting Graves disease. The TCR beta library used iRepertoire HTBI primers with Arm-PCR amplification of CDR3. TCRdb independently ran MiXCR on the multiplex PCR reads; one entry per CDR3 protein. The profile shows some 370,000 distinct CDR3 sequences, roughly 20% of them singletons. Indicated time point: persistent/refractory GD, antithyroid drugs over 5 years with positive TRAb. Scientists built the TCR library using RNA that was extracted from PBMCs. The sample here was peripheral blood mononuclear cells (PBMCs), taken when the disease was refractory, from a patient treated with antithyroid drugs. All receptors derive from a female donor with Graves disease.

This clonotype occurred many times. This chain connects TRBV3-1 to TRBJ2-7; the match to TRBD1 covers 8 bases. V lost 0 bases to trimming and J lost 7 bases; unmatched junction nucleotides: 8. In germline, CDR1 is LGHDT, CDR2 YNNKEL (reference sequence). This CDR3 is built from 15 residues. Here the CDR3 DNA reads TGTGCCAGCAGCCAAGATGGCCAGGGGGCCGGGGAGCAGTACTTC. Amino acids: CASSQDGQGAGEQYF.

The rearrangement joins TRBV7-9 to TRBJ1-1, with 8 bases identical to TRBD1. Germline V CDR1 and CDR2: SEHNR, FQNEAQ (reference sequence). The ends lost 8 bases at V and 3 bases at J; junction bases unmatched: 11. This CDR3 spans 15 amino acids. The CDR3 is CASGLAGGEDTEAFF. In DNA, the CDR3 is TGTGCCAGCGGCCTGGCAGGGGGCGAGGACACTGAAGCTTTCTTT.

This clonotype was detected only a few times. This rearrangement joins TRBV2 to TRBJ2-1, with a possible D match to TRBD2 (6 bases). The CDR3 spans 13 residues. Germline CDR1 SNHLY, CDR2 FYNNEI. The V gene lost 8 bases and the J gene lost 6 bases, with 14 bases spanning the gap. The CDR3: CASRRDGSNEQFF. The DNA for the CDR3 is TGTGCCAGCCGGCGGGATGGGAGCAATGAGCAGTTCTTC. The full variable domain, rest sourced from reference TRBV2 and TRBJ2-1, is EPEVTQTPSHQVTQMGQEVILRCVPISNHLYFYWYRQILGQKVEFLVSFYNNEISEKSEIFDDQFSVERPDGSNFTLKIRSTKLEDSAMYFCASRRDGSNEQFFGPGTRLTVL.

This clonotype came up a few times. This CDR3 is CASSLTSGSYGELFF. The CDR3, as DNA: TGTGCCAGCAGCTTGACTAGCGGGAGCTACGGGGAGCTGTTTTTT. The chain couples TRBV12-3 or TRBV12-4 to TRBJ2-2; 12 bases align to TRBD2. The CDR3 spans 15 residues. V lost 6 bases to trimming and J lost 7 bases; unmatched junction nucleotides: 6.

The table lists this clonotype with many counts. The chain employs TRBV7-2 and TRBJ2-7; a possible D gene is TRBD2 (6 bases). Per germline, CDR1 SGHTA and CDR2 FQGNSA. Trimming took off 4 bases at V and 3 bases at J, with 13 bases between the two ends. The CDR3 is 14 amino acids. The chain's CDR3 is CASSSPRGGYEQYF. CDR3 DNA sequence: TGTGCCAGCAGCTCCCCAAGGGGAGGCTACGAGCAGTACTTC.

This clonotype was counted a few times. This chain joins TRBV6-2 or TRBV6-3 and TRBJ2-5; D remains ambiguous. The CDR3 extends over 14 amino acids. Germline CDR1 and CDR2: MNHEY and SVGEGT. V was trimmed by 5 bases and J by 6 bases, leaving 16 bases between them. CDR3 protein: CASSETVMRKTQYF. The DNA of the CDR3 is TGTGCCAGCAGTGAGACGGTCATGCGGAAGACCCAGTACTTC.

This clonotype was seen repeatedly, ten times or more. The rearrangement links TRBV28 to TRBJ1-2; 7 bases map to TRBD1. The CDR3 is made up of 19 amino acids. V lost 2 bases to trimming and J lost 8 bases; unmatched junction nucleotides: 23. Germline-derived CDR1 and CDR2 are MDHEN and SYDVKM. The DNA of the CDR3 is TGTGCCAGCAGTTTAGAGATTGAGAAGGGGGCCCCAGTAAGTGAAGGCTACACCTTC. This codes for CASSLEIEKGAPVSEGYTF.